These 14 T cell receptor beta chains came from one sample sequenced in a study of beta chain features in type 1 diabetes. Reverse transcribing all isolated RNA meant expressed TCRB transcripts were sequenced. Clones were sequenced by immunoSEQ multiplex PCR, and TCRdb holds only the in-frame ones, with some missing. The sample includes approximately 140,000 clones, 9.5% to 10% of them seen just once. The sequencing input was central memory CD4+ T cells from blood. These receptors all come from a woman aged 40-49 years in good health.

The sample holds a few counts of this clone. The chain couples TRBV5-6 to TRBJ2-1; TRBD2 matches at 7 bases. Germline values: CDR1 SGHDT, CDR2 YYEEEE. J was trimmed by 0 bases and V by 0 bases; bases with no gene match: 6. The length of the CDR3 is 17 residues. CDR3 nucleotides: TGTGCCAGCAGCTTGGGGGGGAGGGGTAGCTCCTACAATGAGCAGTTCTTC. Residues: CASSLGGRGSSYNEQFF.

The sample holds a few counts of this clone. The chain joins TRBV5-1 to TRBJ1-6; 7 nucleotides agree with TRBD1. This CDR3 spans 14 amino acids. From germline, CDR1 is SGHRS and CDR2 YFSETQ. V trimming: 7 bases; J trimming: 7 bases; junction bases outside the gene matches: 8. CDR3 nucleotide sequence: TGCGCCAGCGCGCCCGGGACAGTCAATTCACCCCTCCACTTT. Translating it yields CASAPGTVNSPLHF.

The chain combines TRBV6-6 with TRBJ2-5, with D possibly being TRBD1 (6 bases). The germline gives CDR1 MNHNY, CDR2 SVGAGI (reference sequence). V lost 7 bases, J lost 4 bases, and 16 bases lay in between. The CDR3 is 14 amino acids. The CDR3 reads CASKTRQGTETQYF. The CDR3 region has the DNA TGTGCCAGCAAAACACGGCAGGGGACAGAGACCCAGTACTTC.

In its sample, this clone was seen a few times. This chain connects TRBV11-2 to TRBJ2-3; D remains unclear. The V and J ends lost 5 bases and 2 bases respectively, with 8 bases between them. Germline CDR1 SGHAT, CDR2 FQNNGV. The CDR3 spans 13 residues. CDR3 amino acids: CASSLDFTDTQYF. Here the CDR3 DNA reads TGTGCCAGCAGCCTTGACTTCACAGATACGCAGTATTTT.

V gene TRBV11-2 combines with J gene TRBJ1-1, with 7 bases aligning to TRBD1. Germline loops: CDR1 SGHAT, CDR2 FQNNGV. V trimming: 3 bases; J trimming: 4 bases; junction bases outside the gene matches: 11. The CDR3 has 16 residues. In DNA form, the CDR3 reads TGTGCCAGCAGCTTCGACCAAACAGGGGCGGGCACTGAAGCTTTCTTT. Translated, it gives CASSFDQTGAGTEAFF.

The J gene is TRBJ2-2, the V gene TRBV4-3; 7 bases line up with TRBD2. Germline-derived CDR1 and CDR2 are LGHNA and YSLEER. Trimming took 1 base from V and 0 from J; bases not matched to a gene: 11. This CDR3 region has 19 residues. The CDR3 spells CASSQVGGGAPPNTGELFF. DNA of the CDR3: TGCGCCAGCAGCCAAGTGGGGGGAGGGGCCCCCCCGAACACCGGGGAGCTGTTTTTT.

The chain links TRBV11-2 to TRBJ2-5; the match to TRBD2 covers 8 bases. The CDR3 sequence is 16 residues long. The V gene's germline CDR1 is SGHAT and CDR2 FQNNGV. With V trimmed by 1 base and J by 4 bases, 8 bases remained unmatched. Here the CDR3 reads CASSLGVAGSRETQYF. The CDR3 DNA follows: TGTGCCAGCAGCTTAGGGGTAGCGGGGTCCCGAGAGACCCAGTACTTC.

This clone occurred a few times. The chain joins TRBV5-1 to TRBJ1-2; 10 bases map to TRBD1. This CDR3 spans 14 amino acids. The V segment lost 3 bases and the J segment 8 bases; nucleotides outside the gene matches: 7. The germline V gene has CDR1 SGHRS and CDR2 YFSETQ. The CDR3 DNA is TGCGCCAGCAGCTCGACAGGGGGCTCTGTAGGCTACACCTTC. It encodes CASSSTGGSVGYTF. The full variable domain, with the rest looked up from reference TRBV5-1 and TRBJ1-2, is KAGVTQTPRYLIKTRGQQVTLSCSPISGHRSVSWYQQTPGQGLQFLFEYFSETQRNKGNFPGRFSGRQFSNSRSEMNVSTLELGDSALYLCASSSTGGSVGYTFGSGTRLTVV.

This clone appeared many times. This chain links TRBV19 with TRBJ2-4; 8 bases match TRBD1. The V gene end was trimmed by 5 bases and the J gene end by 6 bases; junction bases not matched to a gene: 0. The CDR3 covers 12 residues. CDR1 and CDR2 (germline): LNHDA, SQIVND (reference sequence). CDR3 loop: CASSGQGNIQYF. CDR3 DNA sequence: TGTGCCAGTAGTGGACAGGGAAACATTCAGTACTTC.

This clone was picked up a small number of times. The chain carries TRBV4-3 and TRBJ2-2, with D perhaps matching TRBD2 (5 bases). Germline CDR1 and CDR2: LGHNA and YSLEER. Trimming took 1 base from V and 1 from J, leaving 10 bases between them. This CDR3 spans 16 amino acids. CDR3 coding DNA: TGCGCCAGCAGCCAAGGGCTCGGGGAGAACACCGGGGAGCTGTTTTTT. Translating it yields CASSQGLGENTGELFF.

The CDR3 DNA is TGCAGCGTTGAAGATATAGGACAGGGGGCGATGGGTGGCTACACCTTC. Translation: CSVEDIGQGAMGGYTF. The chain carries TRBV29-1 and TRBJ1-2; 11 nucleotides line up with TRBD1. This CDR3 is 16 amino acids long. V lost 0 bases and J lost 7; bases outside the gene matches: 10. Germline lookup yields CDR1 SQVTM and CDR2 ANQGSEA.

This clone came up a few times. This sequence joins TRBV7-9 and TRBJ2-7; 12 nucleotides match TRBD2. The germline V gene has CDR1 SEHNR and CDR2 FQNEAQ (reference sequence). CDR3 length: 16 residues. With 6 bases clipped from V and 3 bases from J, the junction kept 9 bases outside the gene matches. CDR3 sequence: CASSSTSGGRSYEQYF. The CDR3 nucleotides are TGTGCCAGCAGTTCGACTAGCGGGGGACGCAGCTACGAGCAGTACTTC.

In this sample, this clone turned up a few times. The chain combines TRBV11-3 with TRBJ2-7; no clear D gene. Germline loops: CDR1 SGHNT, CDR2 YENEEA. The V end was cut by 2 bases, the J end by 6 bases, with 11 bases between. The CDR3 runs 13 residues. The CDR3 spells CASSLSRNSEQYF. In nucleotides, the CDR3 is TGTGCCAGCAGCTTATCCAGGAACTCCGAGCAGTACTTC.

The chain combines TRBV5-5 with TRBJ2-3, with TRBD1 as a possible D gene (6 bases). V was shortened by 4 bases and J by 0 bases, with 12 bases between the two germline ends. This CDR3 spans 15 amino acids. CDR1 and CDR2 (germline): SGHKS, YYEKEE (reference sequence). The CDR3 loop is CASSAGTYSTDTQYF. Here the CDR3 DNA reads TGTGCCAGCAGCGCCGGGACATATAGCACAGATACGCAGTATTTT.